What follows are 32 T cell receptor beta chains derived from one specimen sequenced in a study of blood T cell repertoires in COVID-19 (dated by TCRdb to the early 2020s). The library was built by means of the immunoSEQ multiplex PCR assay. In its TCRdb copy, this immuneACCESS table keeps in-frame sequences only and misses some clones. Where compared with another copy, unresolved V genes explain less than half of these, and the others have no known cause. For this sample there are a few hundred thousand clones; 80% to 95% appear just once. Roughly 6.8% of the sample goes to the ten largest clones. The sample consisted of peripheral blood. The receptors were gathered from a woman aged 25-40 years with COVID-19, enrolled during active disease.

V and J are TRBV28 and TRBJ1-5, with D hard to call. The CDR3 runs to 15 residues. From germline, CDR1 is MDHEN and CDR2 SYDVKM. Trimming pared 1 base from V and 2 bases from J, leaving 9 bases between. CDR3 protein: CASSLSGSGNQPQHF. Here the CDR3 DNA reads TGTGCCAGCAGTTTATCTGGAAGCGGCAATCAGCCCCAGCATTTT.

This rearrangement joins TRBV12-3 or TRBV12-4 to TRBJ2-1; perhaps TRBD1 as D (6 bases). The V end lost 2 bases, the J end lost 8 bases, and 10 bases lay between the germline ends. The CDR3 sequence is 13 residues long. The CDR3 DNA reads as TGTGCCAGCAGTTTATCAGGGGAGCATGAGCAGTTCTTC. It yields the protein CASSLSGEHEQFF.

CDR3 bases: TGCGCCAGCAGCTTAGGACAGGGGGTTGCAGATACGCAGTATTTT. Its protein is CASSLGQGVADTQYF. This sequence joins TRBV5-1 and TRBJ2-3; TRBD1 agrees at 10 bases. Trimming cost V 2 bases and J 4 bases; bases outside gene matches: 4. Germline V gives CDR1 SGHRS, CDR2 YFSETQ. The CDR3 contains 15 residues.

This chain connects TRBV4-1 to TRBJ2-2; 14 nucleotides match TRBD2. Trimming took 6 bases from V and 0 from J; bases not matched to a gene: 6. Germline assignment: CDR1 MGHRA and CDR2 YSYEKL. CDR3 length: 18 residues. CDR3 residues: CASRYGTSGRSNTGELFF. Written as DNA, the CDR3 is TGCGCCAGCAGATACGGGACTAGCGGGAGATCGAACACCGGGGAGCTGTTTTTT.

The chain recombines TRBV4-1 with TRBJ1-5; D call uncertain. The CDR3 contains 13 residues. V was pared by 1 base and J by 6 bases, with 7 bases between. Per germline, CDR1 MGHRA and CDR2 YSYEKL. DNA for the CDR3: TGCGCCAGCAGCCAAGGGTTCGGTCAGCCCCAGCATTTT. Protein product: CASSQGFGQPQHF.

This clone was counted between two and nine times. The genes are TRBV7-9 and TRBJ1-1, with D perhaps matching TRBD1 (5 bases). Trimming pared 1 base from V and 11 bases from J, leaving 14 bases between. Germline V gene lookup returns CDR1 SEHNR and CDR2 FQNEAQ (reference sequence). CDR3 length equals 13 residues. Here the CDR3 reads CASSLDGPGGAFF. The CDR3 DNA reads TGTGCCAGCAGCTTAGACGGCCCGGGGGGGGCTTTCTTT.

As DNA, the CDR3 is TGTGCCAGCAGTGCGAAAGGACTAGCGGGGTCCTACGAGCAGTACTTC. This encodes CASSAKGLAGSYEQYF. This chain links TRBV6-1 with TRBJ2-7, with 12 bases fitting TRBD2. CDR1 is MNHNS, CDR2 SASEGT, per germline. V was clipped by 4 bases and J by 1 base; unmatched bases: 5. The CDR3 length is 16 residues.

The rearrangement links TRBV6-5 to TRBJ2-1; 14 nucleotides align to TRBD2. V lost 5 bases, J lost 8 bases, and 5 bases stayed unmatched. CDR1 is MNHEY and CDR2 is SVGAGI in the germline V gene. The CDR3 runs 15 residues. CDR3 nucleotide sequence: TGTGCCAGCAGTACGGGACTAGCGGGAGAATATGAGCAGTTCTTC. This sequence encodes CASSTGLAGEYEQFF.

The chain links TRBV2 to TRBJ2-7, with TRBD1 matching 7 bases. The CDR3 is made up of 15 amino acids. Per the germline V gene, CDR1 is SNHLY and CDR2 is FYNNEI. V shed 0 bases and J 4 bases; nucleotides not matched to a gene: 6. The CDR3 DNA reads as TGTGCCAGCAGTGAAGCGATAGGGGGCGGGTACGAGCAGTACTTC. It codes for CASSEAIGGGYEQYF.

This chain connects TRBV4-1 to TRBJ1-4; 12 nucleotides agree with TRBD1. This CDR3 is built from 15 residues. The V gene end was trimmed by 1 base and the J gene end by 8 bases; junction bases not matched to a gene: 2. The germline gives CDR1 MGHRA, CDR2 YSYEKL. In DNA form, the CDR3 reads TGCGCCAGCAGCCAAGGGGACAGGGGGCGAGAAAAACTGTTTTTT. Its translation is CASSQGDRGREKLFF.

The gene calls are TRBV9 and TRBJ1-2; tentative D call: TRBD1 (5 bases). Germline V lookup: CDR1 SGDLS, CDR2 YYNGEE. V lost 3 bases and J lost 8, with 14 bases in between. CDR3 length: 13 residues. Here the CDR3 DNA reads TGTGCCAGCAGCGCAGGGCACCTGGGGGGCTACACCTTC. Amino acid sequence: CASSAGHLGGYTF.

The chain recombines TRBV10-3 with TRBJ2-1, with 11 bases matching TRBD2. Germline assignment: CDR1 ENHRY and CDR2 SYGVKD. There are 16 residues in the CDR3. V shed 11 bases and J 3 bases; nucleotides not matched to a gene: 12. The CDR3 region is CAATTAGLAVYNEQFF. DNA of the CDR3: TGTGCCGCCACTACTGCGGGACTAGCGGTCTACAATGAGCAGTTCTTC.

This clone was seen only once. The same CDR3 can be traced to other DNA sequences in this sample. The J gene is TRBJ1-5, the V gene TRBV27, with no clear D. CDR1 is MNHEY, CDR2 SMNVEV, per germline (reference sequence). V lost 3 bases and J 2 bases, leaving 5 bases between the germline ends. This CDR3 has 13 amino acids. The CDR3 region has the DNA TGTGCCAGCAGTTTCGGGGGCAATCAGCCCCAGCATTTT. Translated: CASSFGGNQPQHF.

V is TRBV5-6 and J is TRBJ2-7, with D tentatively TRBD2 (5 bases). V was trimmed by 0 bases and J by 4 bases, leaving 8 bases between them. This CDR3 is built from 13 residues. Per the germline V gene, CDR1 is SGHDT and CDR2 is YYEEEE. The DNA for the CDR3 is TGTGCCAGCAGCTTGGGCGGGTTTTACGAGCAGTACTTC. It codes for CASSLGGFYEQYF.

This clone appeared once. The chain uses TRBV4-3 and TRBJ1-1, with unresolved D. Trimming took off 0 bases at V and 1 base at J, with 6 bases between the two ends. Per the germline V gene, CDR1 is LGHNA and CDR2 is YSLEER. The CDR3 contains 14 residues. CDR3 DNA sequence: TGCGCCAGCAGCCAAGATTGGCAGAACACTGAAGCTTTCTTT. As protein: CASSQDWQNTEAFF.

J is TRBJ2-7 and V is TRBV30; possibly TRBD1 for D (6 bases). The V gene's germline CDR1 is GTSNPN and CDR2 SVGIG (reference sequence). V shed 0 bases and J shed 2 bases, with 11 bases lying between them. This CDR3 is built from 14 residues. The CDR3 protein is CAWSVQQGPYEQYF. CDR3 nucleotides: TGTGCCTGGAGTGTACAACAGGGACCCTACGAGCAGTACTTC.

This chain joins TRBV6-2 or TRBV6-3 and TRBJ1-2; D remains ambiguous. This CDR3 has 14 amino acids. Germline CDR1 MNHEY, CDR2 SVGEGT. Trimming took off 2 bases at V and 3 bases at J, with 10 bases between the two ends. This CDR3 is CASSYGTVDYGYTF. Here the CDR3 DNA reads TGTGCCAGCAGTTACGGTACTGTCGACTATGGCTACACCTTC.

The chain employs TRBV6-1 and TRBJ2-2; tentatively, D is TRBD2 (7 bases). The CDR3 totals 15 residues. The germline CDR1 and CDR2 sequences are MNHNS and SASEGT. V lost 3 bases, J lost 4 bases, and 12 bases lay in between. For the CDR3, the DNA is TGTGCCAGCAGTGATAGAGGGGGGGGCACCGGGGAGCTGTTTTTT. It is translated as CASSDRGGGTGELFF.

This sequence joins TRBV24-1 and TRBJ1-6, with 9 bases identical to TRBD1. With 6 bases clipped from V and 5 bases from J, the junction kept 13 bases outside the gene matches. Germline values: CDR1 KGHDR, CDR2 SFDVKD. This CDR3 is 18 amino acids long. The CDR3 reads CATSPRYRDRVNNSPLHF. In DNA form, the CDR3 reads TGTGCCACCAGTCCTCGTTACCGGGACAGGGTCAATAATTCACCCCTCCACTTT.

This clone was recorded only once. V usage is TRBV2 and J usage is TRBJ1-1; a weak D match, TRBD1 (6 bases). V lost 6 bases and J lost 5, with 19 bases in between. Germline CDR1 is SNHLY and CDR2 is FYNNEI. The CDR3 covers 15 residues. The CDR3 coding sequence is TGTGCCAGCAGGCGCCAATGGACAGTGGGAACTGAAGCTTTCTTT. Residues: CASRRQWTVGTEAFF.

The CDR3 region has the DNA TGCAGCGTGGGACAGAATTCCTACGAGCAGTACTTC. As protein: CSVGQNSYEQYF. The gene calls are TRBV29-1 and TRBJ2-7; 7 nucleotides match TRBD1. V shed 6 bases and J 1 base; nucleotides not matched to a gene: 3. Germline values: CDR1 SQVTM, CDR2 ANQGSEA. The CDR3 contains 12 residues.

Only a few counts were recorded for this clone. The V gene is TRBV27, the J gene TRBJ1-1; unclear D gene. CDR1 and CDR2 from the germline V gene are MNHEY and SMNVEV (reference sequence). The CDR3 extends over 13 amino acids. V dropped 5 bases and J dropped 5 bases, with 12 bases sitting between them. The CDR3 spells CASSSRLTTEAFF. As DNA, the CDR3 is TGTGCCAGCAGTAGCAGGTTAACAACTGAAGCTTTCTTT.

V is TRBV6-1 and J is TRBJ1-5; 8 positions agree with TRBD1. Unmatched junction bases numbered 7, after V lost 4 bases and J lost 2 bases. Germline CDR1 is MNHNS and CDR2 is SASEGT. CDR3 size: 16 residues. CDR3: CASSAYRGAGNQPQHF. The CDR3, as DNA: TGTGCCAGCAGTGCCTACAGGGGGGCAGGCAATCAGCCCCAGCATTTT.

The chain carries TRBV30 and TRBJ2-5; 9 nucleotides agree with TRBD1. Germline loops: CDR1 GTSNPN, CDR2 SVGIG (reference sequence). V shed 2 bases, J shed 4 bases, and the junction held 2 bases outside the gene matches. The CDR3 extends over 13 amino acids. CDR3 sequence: CAWSSTGGETQYF. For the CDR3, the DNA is TGTGCCTGGAGTTCGACAGGGGGAGAGACCCAGTACTTC. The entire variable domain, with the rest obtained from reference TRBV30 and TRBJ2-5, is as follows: SQTIHQWPATLVQPVGSPLSLECTVEGTSNPNLYWYRQAAGRGLQLLFYSVGIGQISSEVPQNLSASRPQDRQFILSSKKLLLSDSGFYLCAWSSTGGETQYFGPGTRLLVL.

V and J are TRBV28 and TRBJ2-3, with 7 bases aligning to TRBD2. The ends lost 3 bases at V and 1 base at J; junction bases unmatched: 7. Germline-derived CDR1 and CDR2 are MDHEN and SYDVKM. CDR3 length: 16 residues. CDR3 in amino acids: CASSFLGGDRTDTQYF. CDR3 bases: TGTGCCAGCAGTTTTTTGGGAGGGGATCGCACAGATACGCAGTATTTT.

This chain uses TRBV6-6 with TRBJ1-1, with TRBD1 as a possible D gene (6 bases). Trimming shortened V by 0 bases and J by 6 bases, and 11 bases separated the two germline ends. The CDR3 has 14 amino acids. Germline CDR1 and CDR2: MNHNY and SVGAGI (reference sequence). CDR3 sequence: CASSYSKGGPEAFF. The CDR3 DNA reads TGTGCCAGCAGTTACTCGAAGGGGGGGCCTGAAGCTTTCTTT.

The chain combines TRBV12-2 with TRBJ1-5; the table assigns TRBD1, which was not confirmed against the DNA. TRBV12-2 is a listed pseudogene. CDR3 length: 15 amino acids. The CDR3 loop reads CASRKWTGGNQPQHF. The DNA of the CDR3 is TGTGCAAGTCGCAAATGGACAGGGGGCAATCAGCCCCAGCATTTT.

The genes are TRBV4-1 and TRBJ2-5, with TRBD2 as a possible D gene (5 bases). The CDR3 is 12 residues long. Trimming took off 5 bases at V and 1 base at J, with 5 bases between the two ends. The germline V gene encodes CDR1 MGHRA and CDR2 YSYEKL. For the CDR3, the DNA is TGCGCCAGCAGCGGACTCCAAGAGACCCAGTACTTC. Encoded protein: CASSGLQETQYF.

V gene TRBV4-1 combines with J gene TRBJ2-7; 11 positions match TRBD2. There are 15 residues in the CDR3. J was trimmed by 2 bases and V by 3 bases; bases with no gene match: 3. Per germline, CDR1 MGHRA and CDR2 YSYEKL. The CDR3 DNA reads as TGCGCCAGCAGCCACCCGACTAGCGGGGCCTACGAGCAGTACTTC. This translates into CASSHPTSGAYEQYF.

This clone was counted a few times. CDR3 nucleotides: TGTGCCAGCAGTTTGTCCGCAGGCCCGGGAAACACCATATATTTT. It is translated as CASSLSAGPGNTIYF. The chain recombines TRBV27 with TRBJ1-3; no reliable D call. This CDR3 is 15 amino acids long. Germline CDR1 and CDR2: MNHEY and SMNVEV (reference sequence). Trimming took 3 bases from V and 4 from J, leaving 13 bases between them.

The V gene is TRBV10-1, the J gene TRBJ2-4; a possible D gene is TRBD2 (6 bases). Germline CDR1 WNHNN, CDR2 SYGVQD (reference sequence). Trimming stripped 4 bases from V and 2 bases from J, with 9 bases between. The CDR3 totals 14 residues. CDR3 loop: CASSVGGTKNIQYF. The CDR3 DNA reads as TGCGCCAGCAGTGTTGGAGGGACCAAAAACATTCAGTACTTC.

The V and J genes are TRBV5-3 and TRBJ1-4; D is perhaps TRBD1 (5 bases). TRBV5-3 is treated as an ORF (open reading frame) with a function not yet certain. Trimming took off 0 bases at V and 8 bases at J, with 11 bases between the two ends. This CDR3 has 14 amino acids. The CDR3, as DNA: TGTGCCAGAAGCTTGGACGGTAAGGGGGAAAAACTGTTTTTT. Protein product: CARSLDGKGEKLFF.